This T cell receptor (beta chain) comes out of a study of cytomegalovirus exposure and HLA in healthy donors (dated by TCRdb to 2016 to 2017). For the study in its entirety: An earlier analysis of several hundred of the donors reported 250 to 300 Gb of sequence data and approximately 110 million unique TCR beta sequences from about 179 million T cells. An early release that covered about 600 HLA-typed donors contained around 300 gigabases of sequencing data and tens of millions of unique TCR sequences. Among the roughly 390 genotyped donors, around 81% belonged to the genetic ancestry cluster associated with self-reported Caucasian donors. The study aimed to test whether cataloging public T cell receptors could reveal signatures of past pathogen exposure. The T cell repertoires of about 700 subjects were profiled by immunosequencing and related to cytomegalovirus serostatus. Besides the first cohort of around 700 subjects, a separate validation cohort made up of 95 to 150 different subjects was used. The study combined high-throughput TCR immunosequencing, statistical association of individual TCRs with disease status, and machine learning to predict cytomegalovirus infection status. A later analysis re-analyzed previously published TCR beta repertoires from hundreds of donors and added high-resolution HLA genotyping to study TCR occurrence patterns. In the later analysis, no new phenotypic data were used to find candidate immune exposures; instead, reliance was placed on TCR beta sequences and their occurrence across donors. An earlier analysis of approximately 500 of the donors applied high-throughput TCR beta sequencing to assess whether each TCR beta V gene segment acted as functional or pseudogenic. Alongside the repertoire data, information on donor age, sex, ethnicity and CMV serostatus was compiled. Genome-wide SNP genotypes for about three fifths of the roughly 700 donors were used in a later genetic analysis, which treated that subset as a discovery cohort. Every repertoire in the discovery cohort had been generated on one and the same sequencing platform. HLA typing covered class I and class II loci at four-digit resolution. Typing coverage varied by locus: about 620-630 donors for A, B, C, DRB1 and DQB1; roughly 520 for DQA1; 600 to 610 for DPA1; approximately 450 for DPB1. Because of strong linkage in the cohort, roughly five DR-DQ haplotypes were treated as single units for association and clustering. Among some 400 genotyped donors of the cohort, an average of roughly 230,000 unique TCR beta nucleotide sequences was sequenced per donor, of which about 19% were non-productive. General conclusions and limits of the study: Cytomegalovirus status was reported to be diagnosed by the classifier with high specificity and sensitivity in both the original and validation cohorts. The authors suggested that the approach could potentially be generalized to other disease states and immunological phenotypes. In this cohort, only TCR beta chains were sequenced, and detectable features were limited by the absence of alpha or paired-chain data. In a later genetic analysis, fewer N-insertions in productive TCRs were reported among donors in an Asian-associated ancestry cluster than the roughly 700-donor mean. Compared with equally common non-associated chains, HLA-associated TCR beta chains in a later analysis were more clonally expanded and had lower generation probabilities. A later analysis found that most CMV-associated TCR beta chains appeared HLA-restricted, with HLA associations seemingly driven largely by CMV exposure. A further reported finding was that TCR beta sequences accurately predicted the HLA-A and HLA-B alleles for most subjects in the first cohort. When HLA alleles, especially DR and DQ, strongly co-occurred, attributing TCR associations to individual alleles was difficult. Linkage disequilibrium might explain the correlated functional status among segregating V segments, but an unknown experimental factor could not be excluded. In a later analysis, several top co-occurrence clusters were reported to appear linked to parvovirus B19, influenza, CMV and Epstein-Barr virus. An association between a missense DCLRE1C variant and V-gene and J-gene trimming of TCR beta chains was found in a later genetic analysis and replicated in an independent cohort. A cluster of highly shared sequence variants was judged likely to be a technical artifact of the sequencing pipeline. The presence/absence analyses assumed that sequencing depth was roughly uniform across donors, and that assumption may not be true. Because counts were too low, seventeen rarely observed V segments, including chromosome 9 orphons, were left out of the earlier analysis of 587 of the donors. In a later analysis, TCR association rates were found to vary across HLA loci, with the most associated TCRs seen for DRB1 alleles and the fewest for HLA-C alleles. CMV serostatus was the only immune exposure information available for the cohort. Because some donors lacked HLA typing at each locus, the association tests relied only on the typed subset. The 87-base-pair reads could not distinguish some IMGT-functional V segments, including TRBV6-2 and TRBV6-3, so those segments were excluded. In the study, some 160 TCR beta chains were listed as associated with cytomegalovirus. In a later analysis, about 17,000 TCR beta sequences were associated with specific HLA alleles at a false discovery rate of 0.05. Three of the identified cytomegalovirus-associated TCR beta chains were confirmed in vitro to be specific for cytomegalovirus antigens. In an earlier analysis of 587 of the donors, most TCR beta V segments were observed in productive rearrangements about 90% or about 30% of the time, broadly matching IMGT annotations. Across donors, most TCR sequences were observed very rarely, whereas some public TCRs were present in many individuals.

In total, 666 healthy bone marrow donors made up the cohort. All cohort members were sampled while nominally healthy, although unrecorded immune exposures were likely present. The donor was CMV seronegative and was included in the group of several hundred seronegative cohort members. Each donor provided a peripheral blood sample, and peripheral blood mononuclear cells were used for TCR beta sequencing. The Qiagen DNeasy Blood Extraction Kit was used to extract genomic DNA from the blood cell samples. The method behind the library was the immunoSEQ multiplex PCR assay. The multiplex PCR relied on a mix of 60 forward primers for TCR Vbeta segments and 13 reverse primers for TCR Jbeta segments. A multiplex PCR assay on genomic DNA amplified the CDR3 region of rearranged TCR beta genes. On the Illumina HiSeq System, the amplified TCR beta libraries were sequenced as 87-base-pair reads. On the authors' methods: Across the 500 to 700 repertoires, a later analysis counted tens of millions of unique TCR beta chains, roughly 11 million of which were shared by at least two donors. A nearest-neighbor algorithm error-corrected the raw reads and collapsed the reads into unique sequences, merging closely related sequences to remove PCR and sequencing errors. V, D and J gene segments were assigned by aligning CDR3 sequences to IMGT reference sequences. For a sequence to be retained, a match of at least six nucleotides to both a V gene segment and a J gene segment was required. Rearrangements were classified as productive when the CDR3 lacked stop codons and remained in frame with V and J, and all other rearrangements were classified as non-productive. CDR3 was defined by IMGT convention, running from the second conserved V-encoded cysteine to the conserved J-encoded phenylalanine. The earlier analysis of about 610 of the donors excluded sequences that lacked an unambiguous match to a single V gene segment. In an earlier analysis of approximately 500 of the donors, a V segment was called functional when productive rearrangements were above 56.7%, and segregating when the standard deviation between donors exceeded 5%. A statistical classification framework was built for diagnosing cytomegalovirus status from the catalog of TCR beta chain sequences. In a later analysis, V and J genes were assigned by comparing TCR nucleotide sequences against IMGT/GENE-DB human TR gene sequences. A later analysis assigned CDR3 sequences and most-parsimonious VDJ recombination scenarios with the TCRdist pipeline. In a later analysis, each TCR beta chain was defined by its CDR3 amino acid sequence together with its V-gene family, and reads without a unique V-gene family were excluded. In a later analysis, 450 to 600 highly shared, low-generation-probability nucleotide sequences were removed to address suspected cross-contamination and a sequencing artifact. For each public chain, a later analysis derived a clonal expansion index from normalized ranks of inferred template counts within each repertoire. A later analysis computed generation probabilities with a VDJ recombination model fitted to out-of-frame rearrangements, and checked the results against IGoR. In a later analysis, TCR-TCR, TCR-HLA and TCR-CMV co-occurrence was scored with hypergeometric tests, and a repertoire-size bias correction was applied to TCR pairs. False discovery rates were estimated in a later analysis by permuting HLA or CMV assignments 20 times. A later analysis grouped co-occurring TCRs with DBSCAN, adding TCRdist sequence similarity when clustering within HLA-allele-positive subsets. Co-occurrence clustering excluded repertoires with fewer than 30,000 or more than 120,000 public chains, plus five with anomalous nucleotide sharing. In TCRdb, the immuneACCESS table is reduced to in-frame sequences with V and J assigned. These tables do not hold every clone; where another copy was compared, an unresolved V gene accounts for under half, and the others remain unexplained. The DNA gave D and trimming, while V, J and clone size come from that table. In this sample the table shows 200,000 to 250,000 clones, about 72% of which occur a single time. The ten largest clonotypes hold less than 4.5% of the sample.

This clone was recorded only once. Its recognized antigen is unknown. No base qualities exist here, and no much larger clone lies one base off it. V and J are trimmed by 0 bases and 5 bases, and the gene matches miss 9 bases of the junction. Taken from the germline V gene, the CDR1 and CDR2 loops are MNHEY and SVGAGI. The cysteine opens and the phenylalanine closes a CDR3 of 16 amino acids. Only CDR3 DNA is held: 48 bases, read in frame from base 1. The sample was PBMCs. The V and J genes are TRBV6-5 and TRBJ1-2; TRBD1 agrees with 7 junctional bases. This TCR came from a male donor in good health and CMV-seronegative. The DNA reads as follows: TGTGCCAGCAGTTACTCGAGAACAGGGGCGTCGTATGGCTACACCTTC. Translated, this is CASSYSRTGASYGYTF.